This T cell receptor beta chain originates from a study of blood T cell repertoires in COVID-19. Turning to the study itself: COVID-19 samples collected from the United States, Italy and Spain covered acute and convalescent phases.

Assay: immunoSEQ multiplex PCR; the TCRdb copy retains only in-frame clones and omits some. This table has over 60,000 clones, around 84% appearing once. Germline V gene lookup returns CDR1 KGHDR and CDR2 SFDVKD. With V trimmed by 6 bases and J by 2 bases, 18 bases remained unmatched. There are 19 residues in the CDR3. The TCR sequence derives from a man between 65 and 79 years old with active or convalescent COVID-19. What was sequenced was peripheral blood. The chain employs TRBV24-1 and TRBJ2-1, with 7 bases aligning to TRBD2. In DNA form, the CDR3 reads TGTGCCACCAGTTCCCACCGTGGGAGGGCCGAAGGGACCTACAATGAGCAGTTCTTC. As protein: CATSSHRGRAEGTYNEQFF.